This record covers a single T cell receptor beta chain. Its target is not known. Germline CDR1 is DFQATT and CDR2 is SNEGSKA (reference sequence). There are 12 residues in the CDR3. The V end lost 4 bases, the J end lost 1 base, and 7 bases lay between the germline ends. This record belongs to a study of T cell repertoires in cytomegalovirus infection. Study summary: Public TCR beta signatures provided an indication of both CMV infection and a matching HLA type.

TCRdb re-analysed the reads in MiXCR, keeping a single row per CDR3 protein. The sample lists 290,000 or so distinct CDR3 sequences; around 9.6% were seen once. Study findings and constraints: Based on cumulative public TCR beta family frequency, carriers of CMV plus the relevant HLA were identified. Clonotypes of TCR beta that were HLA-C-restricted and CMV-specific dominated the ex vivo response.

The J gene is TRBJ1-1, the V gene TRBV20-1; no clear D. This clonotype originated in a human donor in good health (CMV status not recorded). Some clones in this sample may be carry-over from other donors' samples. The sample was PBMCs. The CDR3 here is CSAKIKNTEAFF. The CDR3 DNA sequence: TGCAGTGCTAAGATTAAGAACACTGAAGCTTTCTTT.